The subject of this entry is one TCR beta chain. This clone has a handful of counts. No antigen is known for it. No base quality information exists; no much larger clone differs at one position. Library construction relied on the immunoSEQ multiplex PCR assay. The table comes from immuneACCESS by way of TCRdb, which keeps in-frame sequences with V and J called. Part of the clones is missing from these tables; in studies checked, under half for an unresolved V gene and the rest for unknown reasons. This sample comprises 45,000 to 50,000 clones, roughly nine tenths of them detected only once. The ten largest clones take up around 0.4% of the sample. This entry is derived from a study of T cell changes during pregnancy in multiple sclerosis (dated 2019 in TCRdb). Context from the whole study: In women with multiple sclerosis, the researchers looked at how the T cell repertoire shifted as pregnancy progressed.

V gives up 4 bases and J gives up 0 bases, and the segment between their germline ends measures 15 bases. Spanning cysteine to phenylalanine, the CDR3 consists of 16 amino acids. CDR3 DNA is the only sequence kept; it has 48 bases, read in frame from the first base. CDR1 SGDLS and CDR2 YYNGEE are derived from the germline V gene. The sample here was CD4+ T cells from peripheral blood mononuclear cells, taken in the second trimester of pregnancy. This chain joins TRBV9 to TRBJ2-3; 5 matching bases give a weak D call of TRBD2. This clonotype was obtained from a female donor in good health, enrolled as a control in a pregnancy study. The DNA reads as follows: TGTGCCAGCAGCCCTGGCGGGCAGTCTAGCACAGATACGCAGTATTTT. Translated, this gives CASSPGGQSSTDTQYF.